The rows below give T cell receptor beta chains drawn from one sample of a study of identical twins. TCRdb reprocessed the 5' RACE reads with MiXCR, giving one entry per CDR3 protein. The table has approximately 280,000 distinct CDR3 sequences, roughly 8.6% seen once; the top ten hold about 2.1%. These same data were also listed under a study on yellow fever vaccine responses in identical twins.

What was sequenced was memory (CD45RO+) T cells sorted from blood. The receptors stem from a young woman in good health. Both conserved end residues are part of each CDR3. A D gene is named only where the DNA matches it firmly. Some rows have no size entry. The others give once, few or many, or a class for an expanded clone.

d_call	clone_size	v_call	j_call	cdr3_nt	cdr3_aa
NA	many	TRBV4-2	TRBJ1-1	TGTGCCAGCAGCCCCAGGTGGTTTCCGAAGAACACTGAAGCTTTCTTT	CASSPRWFPKNTEAFF
NA	NA	TRBV6-1	TRBJ2-2	TGTGCCAGCAAGCTTGGGCCAGCAGGAGCGAACACCGGGGAGCTGTTTTTT	CASKLGPAGANTGELFF
NA	NA	TRBV5-1	TRBJ2-2	TGCGCCAGCAGCCGGGAGCGAACCACCGGGGAGCTGTTTTTT	CASSRERTTGELFF
NA	many	TRBV10-3	TRBJ1-5	TGTGCCATCAGTGAGACAGGGAGACCCAATCAGCCCCAGCATTTT	CAISETGRPNQPQHF
TRBD2	few	TRBV19	TRBJ2-1	TGTGCCAGTACTAAAGGCGGGAGCGCCGGTGAGCAGTTCTTC	CASTKGGSAGEQFF
NA	few	TRBV20-1	TRBJ2-7	TGCAGTGCTAGAGATTACGAGGGCTCCCATGGTCAAAACTACGAGCAGTACTTC	CSARDYEGSHGQNYEQYF
NA	few	TRBV5-1	TRBJ1-2	TGCGCCAGCAGCTTGGAACAGGGCTCTGGCTACACCTTC	CASSLEQGSGYTF
NA	many	TRBV5-1	TRBJ2-3	TGCGCCAGCAGCTTGGGGCCTGTTTGGGAAACAGATACGCAGTATTTT	CASSLGPVWETDTQYF
NA	many	TRBV5-1	TRBJ2-1	TGCGCCAGCAGCTTGGCGGGGGAGCCCTCCTACAATGAGCAGTTCTTC	CASSLAGEPSYNEQFF
NA	few	TRBV7-9	TRBJ2-2	TGTGCCAGCAGCCCCTACCCCCGGGGGCCGAACACCGGGGAGCTGTTTTTT	CASSPYPRGPNTGELFF
NA	few	TRBV11-2	TRBJ2-3	TGTGCCAGCAGCTTGGGGGTGGCAGATACGCAGTATTTT	CASSLGVADTQYF
NA	NA	TRBV2	TRBJ2-5	TGTGCCAGCAAAGGGGACAACCAAGAGACCCAGTACTTC	CASKGDNQETQYF
NA	NA	TRBV11-2	TRBJ2-1	TGTGCCAGCAGCTTGTTAGAGTCGGGGGAAGGCAATGAGCAGTTCTTC	CASSLLESGEGNEQFF
NA	many	TRBV2	TRBJ1-1	TGTGCCAGCAGTGAAGCTTCGGGGGATTTAACTGAAGCTTTCTTT	CASSEASGDLTEAFF
NA	NA	TRBV20-1	TRBJ2-3	TGCAGTGCTAGACCCTTAATACGCACAGATACGCAGTATTTT	CSARPLIRTDTQYF
TRBD2	many	TRBV12-3/TRBV12-4	TRBJ2-7	TGTGCCAGCGGCCGCGGTTCTAGCGGGATTATCTCCTACGAGCAGTACTTC	CASGRGSSGIISYEQYF
NA	few	TRBV4-2	TRBJ2-5	TGTGCCAGCAGCCAAGACCTTACGAAAGAGACCCAGTACTTC	CASSQDLTKETQYF
TRBD1	many	TRBV10-3	TRBJ2-1	TGTGCCATCAGGGAAGGACAGGGGGCGATCGATGAGCAGTTCTTC	CAIREGQGAIDEQFF
NA	NA	TRBV12-3/TRBV12-4	TRBJ2-5	TGTGCCAGCAGTACCAGGAAGGGCCAAGAGACCCAGTACTTC	CASSTRKGQETQYF
TRBD1	NA	TRBV28	TRBJ2-4	TGTGCCAGCAGACGACCGGGACAGGGGGCCCAAAACATTCAGTACTTC	CASRRPGQGAQNIQYF
TRBD1	NA	TRBV11-1	TRBJ1-2	TGTGCCAGCAGCTTGAGACAGGGTCTTAACTATGGCTACACCTTC	CASSLRQGLNYGYTF
TRBD1	few	TRBV6-5	TRBJ2-7	TGTGCCAGCAGTTACGGCGGCCAGGGGGCGTTCGAGCAGTACTTC	CASSYGGQGAFEQYF
TRBD2	NA	TRBV6-6	TRBJ2-3	TGTGCCAGCAGCGGGACTAGCGTAGATACGCAGTATTTT	CASSGTSVDTQYF
NA	NA	TRBV27	TRBJ2-2	TGTGCCAGCACCCAGCGGTACAACGGGGAGCTGTTTTTT	CASTQRYNGELFF
TRBD1	many	TRBV6-1	TRBJ1-2	TGTGCCAGCAGTGGAAACCGGGACAGGACGATCGGCTATGGCTACACCTTC	CASSGNRDRTIGYGYTF
NA	NA	TRBV5-1	TRBJ1-6	TGCGCCAGCAGCCCGGGATCCTTAGACGGGAATTCACCCCTCCACTTT	CASSPGSLDGNSPLHF
NA	NA	TRBV13	TRBJ2-3	TGTGCCTGCAGCTTAGGGCTGAATTCGGGTTTATCCACAGATACGCAGTATTTT	CACSLGLNSGLSTDTQYF
NA	NA	TRBV5-1	TRBJ2-2	TGCGCCAGCAACCCGGGGTCCCCGAGGACCGGGGAGCTGTTTTTT	CASNPGSPRTGELFF
NA	NA	TRBV3-1	TRBJ2-1	TGTGCCAGCAGCCAGCACTTGGTAGGCAATGAGCAGTTCTTC	CASSQHLVGNEQFF
NA	many	TRBV5-1	TRBJ2-1	TGCGCCAGCAGCCCCGGACTTAATGAGCAGTTCTTC	CASSPGLNEQFF
TRBD2	many	TRBV12-3/TRBV12-4	TRBJ2-1	TGTGCCAGCAGTTTAGCGGCGGGAGGCTCCTACAATGAGCAGTTCTTC	CASSLAAGGSYNEQFF
TRBD1	NA	TRBV4-2	TRBJ1-6	TGTGCCAGCAGCCCCGAGGACAGGGCGGGTTCACCCCTCCACTTT	CASSPEDRAGSPLHF
TRBD2	few	TRBV20-1	TRBJ2-1	TGCAGTGCTAGAGATCAGACTAGCGGGAGATTCTTC	CSARDQTSGRFF
TRBD2	few	TRBV7-3	TRBJ2-1	TGTGCCAGCAGCCGAGGACTAGCGGGAGCCTCCAATGAGCAGTTCTTC	CASSRGLAGASNEQFF
TRBD1	NA	TRBV5-5	TRBJ1-2	TGTGCCAGCAGCTTGGCCCCGGGACAGGGGGCAAACTATGGCTACACCTTC	CASSLAPGQGANYGYTF
NA	many	TRBV5-1	TRBJ2-2	TGCGCCAGCAGCTTGGTTGGAGGTTCGAACACCGGGGAGCTGTTTTTT	CASSLVGGSNTGELFF
NA	NA	TRBV6-1	TRBJ1-3	TGTGCCAGCAGTGAAGGGGTAGGCAGGGGCTCCTCTGGAAACACCATATATTTT	CASSEGVGRGSSGNTIYF
NA	few	TRBV29-1	TRBJ1-1	TGCAGCGTTGGGAAAGGGAACACTGAAGCTTTCTTT	CSVGKGNTEAFF
TRBD1	many	TRBV10-3	TRBJ1-2	TGTGCCACAACCGGGACAGAGCATGCCTATGGCTACACCTTC	CATTGTEHAYGYTF
TRBD2	NA	TRBV29-1	TRBJ2-3	TGCAGCGCCACAGGGGTAGCGGGGGAGAAAAGCACAGATACGCAGTATTTT	CSATGVAGEKSTDTQYF
NA	NA	TRBV2	TRBJ1-2	TGTGCCAGCACTGAGACACACACCAACTATGGCTACACCTTC	CASTETHTNYGYTF
TRBD1	many	TRBV11-2	TRBJ2-5	TGTGCCAGCAGCAAGGACAGGGCGGAGACCCAGTACTTC	CASSKDRAETQYF
TRBD2	many	TRBV11-2	TRBJ2-1	TGTGCCAGCAGCCGATCTAGACTAGCGGGAGGGAATGAGCAGTTCTTC	CASSRSRLAGGNEQFF
TRBD1	few	TRBV3-1	TRBJ2-2	TGTGCCAGCAGCCAAGAGATCCCGGGGCAGGGGGCGAGCACCGGGGAGCTGTTTTTT	CASSQEIPGQGASTGELFF
TRBD2	NA	TRBV29-1	TRBJ2-7	TGCAGCGCCTCTAGCGGGAGTTACTCCGAGCAGTACTTC	CSASSGSYSEQYF
NA	NA	TRBV18	TRBJ1-6	TGTGCCAGTTCACGTTTTGCTTTATTTGTGCATGACGATTCACCCCTCCACTTT	CASSRFALFVHDDSPLHF
TRBD1	few	TRBV29-1	TRBJ1-2	TGCAGCGTTAGGACAGGGGGTAGCTATGGCTACACCTTC	CSVRTGGSYGYTF
NA	many	TRBV5-1	TRBJ2-7	TGCGCCAGCAGCTTGGCTCCCTCTCGGCTGCTCTACGAGCAGTACTTC	CASSLAPSRLLYEQYF